This TCR beta chain was profiled in a study of a mutant IDH1 vaccine in newly diagnosed glioma. On the study more broadly: Vaccination followed radiotherapy alone by 4-6 weeks, or accompanied temozolomide cycles. Overall study findings and caveats: Immune responses induced by the vaccine were seen in 80% to 95% of patients, spanning multiple MHC alleles. There seemed to be no relation between pseudoprogression and changes in top peripheral T cell clonotypes.

Assay used: immunoSEQ multiplex PCR; TCRdb lists only in-frame clones, some missing. The repertoire holds approximately 37,000 clones, with approximately 80% as singletons. Germline-derived CDR1 and CDR2 are SQVTM and ANQGSEA. V shed 4 bases and J 3 bases; nucleotides not matched to a gene: 3. CDR3 length: 13 amino acids. The time point denotes: week 47, end of study. Topical imiquimod accompanied each vaccine dose, which consisted of 300 ug of mutant IDH1 20-mer peptide. Patients were given eight vaccinations, scheduled in weeks 1, 3, 5, 7, 11, 15, 19 and 23. Note on this clone: What it binds is not known.

Sample: PBMCs, taken from a glioma patient whose treatment included an IDH1 peptide vaccine. V gene TRBV29-1 combines with J gene TRBJ2-5; 9 bases line up with TRBD1. The origin of this receptor is a man aged 18 to 30 with glioma. Some clones in this sample may be carry-over from other donors' samples. The CDR3 DNA follows: TGCAGCGTTGCCGGGACAGGGAAAGAGACCCAGTACTTC. Its protein product is CSVAGTGKETQYF.